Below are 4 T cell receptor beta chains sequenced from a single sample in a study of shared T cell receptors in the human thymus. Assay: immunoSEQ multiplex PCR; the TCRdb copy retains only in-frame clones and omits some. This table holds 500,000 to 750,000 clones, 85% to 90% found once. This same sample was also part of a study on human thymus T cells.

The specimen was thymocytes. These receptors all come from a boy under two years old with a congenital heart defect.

The CDR3 region has the DNA TGTGCCAGTACCCTGACAGGGGGCGAGGGAGATACGCAGTATTTT. Translating it yields CASTLTGGEGDTQYF. V usage is TRBV19 and J usage is TRBJ2-3; 10 nucleotides align to TRBD1. From germline, CDR1 is LNHDA and CDR2 SQIVND (reference sequence). The CDR3 sequence is 15 residues long. Trimming removed 7 bases from V and 5 bases from J; junction bases left unmatched: 9.

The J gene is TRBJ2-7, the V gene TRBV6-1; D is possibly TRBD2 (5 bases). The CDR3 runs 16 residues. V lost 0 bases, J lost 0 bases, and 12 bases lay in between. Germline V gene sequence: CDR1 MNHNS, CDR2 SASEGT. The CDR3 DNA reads TGTGCCAGCAGTGAAGCGCAGGCAGAGGGCTCCTACGAGCAGTACTTC. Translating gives CASSEAQAEGSYEQYF.

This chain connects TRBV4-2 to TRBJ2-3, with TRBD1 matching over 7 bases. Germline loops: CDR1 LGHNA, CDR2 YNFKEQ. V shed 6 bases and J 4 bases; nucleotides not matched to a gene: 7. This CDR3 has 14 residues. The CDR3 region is CASRGRGGADTQYF. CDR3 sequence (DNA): TGTGCCAGCAGGGGGAGAGGGGGCGCAGATACGCAGTATTTT.

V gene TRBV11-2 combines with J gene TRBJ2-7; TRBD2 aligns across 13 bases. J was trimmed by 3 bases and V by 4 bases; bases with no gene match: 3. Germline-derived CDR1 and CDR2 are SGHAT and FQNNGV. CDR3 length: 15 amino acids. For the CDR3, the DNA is TGTGCCAGCAGCTCGGGACTAGCGGGAAGCTACGAGCAGTACTTC. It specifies CASSSGLAGSYEQYF.